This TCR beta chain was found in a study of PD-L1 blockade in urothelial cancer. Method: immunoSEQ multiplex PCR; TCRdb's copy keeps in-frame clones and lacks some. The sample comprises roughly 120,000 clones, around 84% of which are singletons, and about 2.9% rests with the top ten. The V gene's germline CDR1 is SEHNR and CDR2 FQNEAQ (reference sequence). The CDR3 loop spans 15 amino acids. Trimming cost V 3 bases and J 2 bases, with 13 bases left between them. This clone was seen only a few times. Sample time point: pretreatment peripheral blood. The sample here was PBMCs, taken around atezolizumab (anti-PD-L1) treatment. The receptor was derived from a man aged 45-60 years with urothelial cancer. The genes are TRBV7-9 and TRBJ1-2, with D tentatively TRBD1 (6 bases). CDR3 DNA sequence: TGTGCCAGCAGCTTGAGTGGGGGCAGAAACTATGGCTACACCTTC. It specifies CASSLSGGRNYGYTF.